One sample yielded the 28 T cell receptor beta chains listed below, sequenced in a study of cytomegalovirus exposure and HLA in healthy donors. Use of 60 Vbeta and 13 Jbeta primers characterized the PCR. Measured with immunoSEQ multiplex PCR; TCRdb has only the in-frame clones, and not every one. In the table there are approximately 59,000 clones, 60% to 80% of which are singletons. The specimen sequenced was PBMCs. These receptor sequences come from a man younger than 40 in good health and CMV-seronegative.

This clone appeared once. The genes are TRBV15 and TRBJ2-7, with a weak D call TRBD2 (7 bases). Trimming stripped 3 bases from V and 5 bases from J, with 17 bases between. Looked up from germline, CDR1 is LNHNV and CDR2 is YYDKDF (reference sequence). This CDR3 region has 15 residues. This chain's CDR3 is CATSRRTAGNNEQYF. In nucleotides, the CDR3 is TGTGCCACCAGCAGGAGGACAGCGGGAAACAACGAGCAGTACTTC.

The J gene is TRBJ1-2, the V gene TRBV30; weak D call: TRBD1 (5 bases). V was shortened by 3 bases and J by 3 bases, with 23 bases between the two germline ends. Germline assignment: CDR1 GTSNPN and CDR2 SVGIG (reference sequence). There are 17 residues in the CDR3. The CDR3 spells CAWRPPIGQGGDYGYTF. The CDR3 DNA reads as TGTGCCTGGAGGCCCCCTATAGGGCAGGGAGGGGACTATGGCTACACCTTC.

V gene TRBV7-8 combines with J gene TRBJ1-1; D is uncertain. Deletions cut 1 base from V and 1 base from J, with 10 bases between. The CDR3 sequence is 15 residues long. The germline V gene encodes CDR1 SGHVS and CDR2 FQNEAQ. CDR3 bases: TGTGCCAGCAGCTTAGTGAGGAATGCGAACACTGAAGCTTTCTTT. It yields the protein CASSLVRNANTEAFF.

J is TRBJ1-2 and V is TRBV6-1; D uncertain. There are 11 residues in the CDR3. Trimming took off 11 bases at V and 0 bases at J, with 7 bases between the two ends. Germline loops: CDR1 MNHNS, CDR2 SASEGT. CDR3 in DNA: TGTGCCTACGACACTAACTATGGCTACACCTTC. Its translation is CAYDTNYGYTF.

V is TRBV18 and J is TRBJ1-1; 7 bases agree with TRBD1. CDR1 KGHSH and CDR2 LQKENI come from the germline V gene. The length of the CDR3 is 15 residues. Germline trimming cut 2 bases from V and 4 bases from J; bases unmatched to any gene: 7. The CDR3 is CASSPNRGLPTEAFF. Written as DNA, the CDR3 is TGTGCCAGCTCACCAAACAGGGGACTTCCCACTGAAGCTTTCTTT.

The chain recombines TRBV5-1 with TRBJ1-2; TRBD1 matches at 8 bases. This CDR3 is built from 17 residues. Germline trimming cut 0 bases from V and 6 bases from J; bases unmatched to any gene: 13. Per the germline V gene, CDR1 is SGHRS and CDR2 is YFSETQ. The CDR3, as DNA: TGCGCCAGCAGCTTGGGATCCCACCCGACAGGGGCGGATGGCTACACCTTC. It translates to CASSLGSHPTGADGYTF.

V gene TRBV11-2 combines with J gene TRBJ2-7, with D possibly TRBD1 on 6 matching bases. CDR3 length equals 14 residues. Trimming stripped 1 base from V and 1 base from J, with 8 bases between. Germline CDR1 is SGHAT and CDR2 is FQNNGV. The chain's CDR3 is CASSLGTGSYEQYF. The CDR3, as DNA: TGTGCCAGCAGCTTAGGTACAGGGTCCTACGAGCAGTACTTC.

In this sample, this clone turned up a few times. The genes are TRBV4-1 and TRBJ1-5; D is undetermined. Germline CDR1 reads MGHRA; CDR2 reads YSYEKL. V gave up 1 base and J gave up 4 bases, with 14 bases separating them. This CDR3 is built from 16 residues. Written as DNA, the CDR3 is TGCGCCAGCAGCCAAGGTCGGTTCGGTACTAATCAGCCCCAGCATTTT. The encoded protein is CASSQGRFGTNQPQHF.

V gene TRBV6-5 combines with J gene TRBJ2-1; 8 bases map to TRBD2. The CDR3 covers 16 residues. Germline lookup yields CDR1 MNHEY and CDR2 SVGAGI. Losses at the gene ends were 0 bases for V and 7 bases for J; bases not matched to a gene: 8. CDR3 amino acids: CASSYSRTSGGNEQFF. CDR3 DNA: TGTGCCAGCAGTTACTCGAGAACTAGCGGTGGGAATGAGCAGTTCTTC.

This sequence joins TRBV5-1 and TRBJ2-7; D is undetermined. The length of the CDR3 is 12 residues. Germline CDR1 is SGHRS and CDR2 is YFSETQ. Trimming shortened V by 0 bases and J by 2 bases, and 3 bases separated the two germline ends. CDR3 nucleotide sequence: TGCGCCAGCAGCTTGGATACCTACGAGCAGTACTTC. Protein sequence: CASSLDTYEQYF.

The chain couples TRBV7-2 to TRBJ2-5, with TRBD2 matching 10 bases. The germline V gene encodes CDR1 SGHTA and CDR2 FQGNSA. V was clipped by 6 bases and J by 5 bases; unmatched bases: 12. This CDR3 has 16 amino acids. The CDR3 coding sequence is TGTACCAGCAGGAGGAGCGGGGGGGCTACTATGGAGACCCAGTACTTC. This encodes CTSRRSGGATMETQYF.

The V call is TRBV6-1, the J call TRBJ2-5; 10 bases align to TRBD2. The CDR3 totals 15 residues. Looked up from germline, CDR1 is MNHNS and CDR2 is SASEGT. Germline trimming cut 7 bases from V and 2 bases from J; bases unmatched to any gene: 7. Here the CDR3 DNA reads TGTGCCAGCATTAGACTAGCGGGTAGACAAGAGACCCAGTACTTC. Translation: CASIRLAGRQETQYF.

The rearrangement links TRBV4-1 to TRBJ2-3; the D gene is possibly TRBD2 (6 bases). V lost 0 bases and J 4 bases, leaving 20 bases between the germline ends. The CDR3 runs to 18 residues. Germline assignment: CDR1 MGHRA and CDR2 YSYEKL. Here the CDR3 DNA reads TGCGCCAGCAGCCAAGAAGTTGGTGGCGGGGTTTCCGCAGATACGCAGTATTTT. This gives the protein CASSQEVGGGVSADTQYF.

This clone has just a few counts. This chain uses TRBV14 with TRBJ2-5; unclear D gene. V gave up 1 base and J gave up 4 bases, with 10 bases separating them. The germline gives CDR1 SGHDN, CDR2 FVKESK. This CDR3 spans 14 amino acids. The CDR3 DNA reads TGTGCCAGCAGCCAAGCCGCCGCCGGAGAGACCCAGTACTTC. Encoded protein: CASSQAAAGETQYF.

V is TRBV4-2 and J is TRBJ1-4; D gene ambiguous. Trimming cost V 3 bases and J 3 bases, with 14 bases left between them. Germline loops: CDR1 LGHNA, CDR2 YNFKEQ. The CDR3 has 16 residues. The CDR3 protein is CASSQNTLAANEKLFF. The CDR3 nucleotides are TGTGCCAGCAGCCAGAACACCTTGGCTGCTAATGAAAAACTGTTTTTT.

A note on this clone: The same CDR3 arises from other DNA sequences in this sample as well. V gene TRBV6-5 combines with J gene TRBJ1-1; D is uncertain. Trimming removed 0 bases from V and 1 base from J, with 3 bases in between. This CDR3 comprises 13 residues. Germline V CDR1 and CDR2: MNHEY, SVGAGI. The CDR3, as DNA: TGTGCCAGCAGTTACTCTAGGAACACTGAAGCTTTCTTT. Its protein is CASSYSRNTEAFF.

The rearrangement uses TRBV30 and TRBJ2-3, with TRBD2 matching 10 bases. CDR1 and CDR2 from the germline V gene are GTSNPN and SVGIG (reference sequence). J gave up 1 base and V 3 bases, and 1 base lay outside the gene matches. The CDR3 totals 14 residues. The CDR3 sequence is CAWRLAGRTDTQYF. Here the CDR3 DNA reads TGTGCCTGGAGACTAGCGGGGCGCACAGATACGCAGTATTTT.

The chain is built from TRBV6-5 and TRBJ2-5; TRBD1 aligns across 8 bases. The CDR3 extends over 12 amino acids. Trimming removed 6 bases from V and 4 bases from J; junction bases left unmatched: 1. CDR1 is MNHEY and CDR2 is SVGAGI in the germline V gene. The CDR3 DNA is TGTGCCAGCAGCGGACAGGGAGAGACCCAGTACTTC. Its translation is CASSGQGETQYF.

This clone occurred a few times. This chain links TRBV7-9 with TRBJ1-2; 12 bases are shared with TRBD1. CDR1 and CDR2 from the germline V gene are SEHNR and FQNEAQ (reference sequence). This CDR3 is 17 amino acids long. Trimming took 3 bases from V and 4 from J; bases not matched to a gene: 9. CDR3 residues: CASSFAGTGGLFYGYTF. CDR3 DNA: TGTGCCAGCAGCTTCGCGGGGACAGGGGGCCTCTTCTATGGCTACACCTTC.

The chain employs TRBV4-1 and TRBJ1-5; D remains unclear. Germline CDR1 reads MGHRA; CDR2 reads YSYEKL. The germline V and J ends were trimmed by 6 bases and 1 base, with 13 bases remaining between them. This CDR3 comprises 15 residues. The CDR3 is CASRGGRLSNQPQHF. CDR3 DNA: TGCGCCAGCAGAGGAGGCAGACTGAGCAATCAGCCCCAGCATTTT.

The V call is TRBV5-1, the J call TRBJ2-7, with a weak D call TRBD1 (5 bases). CDR1 and CDR2 from the germline V gene are SGHRS and YFSETQ. This CDR3 region has 12 residues. V was trimmed by 5 bases and J by 0 bases, leaving 6 bases between them. The CDR3 region is CASRTDSYEQYF. The CDR3, as DNA: TGCGCCAGCAGGACAGACTCCTACGAGCAGTACTTC.

The chain couples TRBV13 to TRBJ2-5; a possible D gene is TRBD1 (6 bases). The CDR3 has 13 amino acids. V was trimmed by 4 bases and J by 2 bases, leaving 8 bases between them. The germline gives CDR1 PRHDT, CDR2 FYEKMQ (reference sequence). The CDR3 DNA reads TGTGCCAGCAGCTCCGACAGGCAAGAGACCCAGTACTTC. Translated: CASSSDRQETQYF.

The chain employs TRBV27 and TRBJ2-3, with 7 bases matching TRBD2. The V and J ends lost 6 bases and 2 bases, in that order; junction bases with no gene match: 23. The CDR3 sequence is 20 residues long. Germline V lookup: CDR1 MNHEY, CDR2 SMNVEV (reference sequence). In DNA, the CDR3 is TGTGCCAGCAGCCACCTTTCCCCCTTAGCTAGCGGACTTCTCACAGATACGCAGTATTTT. This sequence encodes CASSHLSPLASGLLTDTQYF.

The chain couples TRBV4-1 to TRBJ2-7, with TRBD2 matching 9 bases. V was clipped by 0 bases and J by 7 bases; unmatched bases: 16. Germline loops: CDR1 MGHRA, CDR2 YSYEKL. There are 18 residues in the CDR3. CDR3 sequence reads: CASSQDSWLAGRAVEQYF. The CDR3 DNA is TGCGCCAGCAGCCAAGATAGTTGGCTAGCGGGGCGGGCGGTTGAGCAGTACTTC.

This chain joins TRBV6-5 and TRBJ2-7; weak D call: TRBD2 (5 bases). Germline V gives CDR1 MNHEY, CDR2 SVGAGI. V was clipped by 9 bases and J by 0 bases, with 6 bases between them. This CDR3 contains 11 residues. CDR3 region: CASGSSYEQYF. CDR3 nucleotides: TGTGCCAGTGGGAGCTCCTACGAGCAGTACTTC.

The chain couples TRBV9 to TRBJ2-5; possibly TRBD1 for D (5 bases). This CDR3 is 16 amino acids long. V dropped 3 bases and J dropped 5 bases, with 20 bases sitting between them. Germline V lookup: CDR1 SGDLS, CDR2 YYNGEE. In DNA form, the CDR3 reads TGTGCCAGCAGCGAGATAGGTGGGGCGCCCCCCGAGACCCAGTACTTC. This sequence encodes CASSEIGGAPPETQYF.

The V and J genes are TRBV7-2 and TRBJ2-1; maybe TRBD1 (6 bases). Germline V gene lookup returns CDR1 SGHTA and CDR2 FQGNSA. Trimming took 3 bases from V and 6 from J, leaving 9 bases between them. CDR3 length: 13 residues. The chain's CDR3 is CASSFAGVNEQFF. The CDR3 DNA is TGTGCCAGCAGCTTCGCAGGGGTCAATGAGCAGTTCTTC.

V gene TRBV30 combines with J gene TRBJ2-3; 14 nucleotides align to TRBD2. J was trimmed by 3 bases and V by 1 base; bases with no gene match: 3. Looked up from germline, CDR1 is GTSNPN and CDR2 is SVGIG (reference sequence). The CDR3 has 16 amino acids. CDR3 coding DNA: TGTGCCTGGAGTGGACTAGCGGGGGGGGCGACAGATACGCAGTATTTT. The encoded protein is CAWSGLAGGATDTQYF.